Below, 16 T cell receptor beta chains from the same sample are listed, as sequenced in a study of CD8 T cells in ankylosing spondylitis (dated by TCRdb to the late 2010s). Receptor libraries were prepared by 5' RACE. TCRdb lists the instrument as Illumina HiSeq 2500. TCRdb reanalyzed the raw reads on its own, using fastp at Q25 for trimming and MiXCR for clone calling, and kept in-frame beta chains. Identical CDR3 proteins give one entry, which carries the most common genes and DNA. In this sample the table shows about 300,000 distinct CDR3 sequences, 20% of which occur a single time. 3.5% of the sample is taken by the ten largest. Sample: blood, either unsorted or a sorted T cell fraction (not recorded which). The receptors stem from a female donor with ankylosing spondylitis or in good health (not recorded which).

This clonotype showed up just a few times. The chain joins TRBV27 to TRBJ2-5, with D uncertain. The germline gives CDR1 MNHEY, CDR2 SMNVEV (reference sequence). The CDR3 is made up of 12 amino acids. Deletions cut 6 bases from V and 7 bases from J, with 12 bases between. The CDR3 loop reads CASSPQGGTQYF. The CDR3 nucleotides read TGTGCCAGCAGCCCCCAAGGCGGGACCCAGTACTTC.

This clonotype was counted between two and nine times. The chain carries TRBV7-2 and TRBJ2-3, with 11 bases matching TRBD1. The CDR3 totals 17 residues. Germline lookup yields CDR1 SGHTA and CDR2 FQGNSA. V dropped 1 base and J dropped 3; count of bases not matched to a gene: 6. The CDR3 region has the DNA TGTGCCAGCAGCTTAGTGGGGACAGGGGGATGGACAGATACGCAGTATTTT. Translated, it gives CASSLVGTGGWTDTQYF.

The chain uses TRBV5-1 and TRBJ2-1; 9 positions agree with TRBD2. CDR3 length: 15 amino acids. The trim removed 0 bases at V and 6 bases at J, leaving 4 bases unmatched. Germline CDR1 SGHRS, CDR2 YFSETQ. CDR3 DNA: TGCGCCAGCAGCTTGGTGCTAGCGGGGATCAATGAGCAGTTCTTC. Its translation is CASSLVLAGINEQFF.

This clonotype was counted between two and nine times. This sequence joins TRBV6-1 and TRBJ2-7, with D possibly TRBD2 on 6 matching bases. Deletions cut 6 bases from V and 1 base from J, with 13 bases between. This CDR3 comprises 14 residues. CDR1 and CDR2 (germline): MNHNS, SASEGT. The CDR3 DNA reads as TGTGCCAGCAGGGAGGGTAGAGTTTCCTACGAGCAGTACTTC. This sequence encodes CASREGRVSYEQYF.

The chain combines TRBV7-2 with TRBJ2-1; weak D call: TRBD2 (5 bases). The CDR3 spans 13 residues. Trimming cost V 1 base and J 10 bases, with 11 bases left between them. Germline loops: CDR1 SGHTA, CDR2 FQGNSA. The CDR3 is CASSLGTPTEQFF. CDR3 bases: TGTGCCAGCAGCTTAGGGACTCCAACCGAGCAGTTCTTC.

The chain joins TRBV5-6 to TRBJ2-1; 13 positions agree with TRBD2. The junction had 9 bases not matched to a gene; V was cut back by 2 bases and J by 7 bases. The germline CDR1 and CDR2 sequences are SGHDT and YYEEEE. CDR3 size: 17 residues. The CDR3, as DNA: TGTGCCAGCAGCTTCGAAGGACTAGCGGGAGTTGGGAATGAGCAGTTCTTC. Translated, it gives CASSFEGLAGVGNEQFF. The whole variable domain, remainder taken from reference TRBV5-6 and TRBJ2-1, is DAGVTQSPTHLIKTRGQQVTLRCSPKSGHDTVSWYQQALGQGPQFIFQYYEEEERQRGNFPDRFSGHQFPNYSSELNVNALLLGDSALYLCASSFEGLAGVGNEQFFGPGTRLTVL.

V is TRBV5-1 and J is TRBJ2-7, with a weak D call TRBD1 (8 bases). The CDR3 totals 17 residues. The germline gives CDR1 SGHRS, CDR2 YFSETQ. Trimming shortened V by 1 base and J by 2 bases, and 19 bases separated the two germline ends. The CDR3: CASSLRQGRDLTYEQYF. Written as DNA, the CDR3 is TGCGCCAGCAGCTTGCGACAGGGGAGGGACCTTACCTACGAGCAGTACTTC. Complete variable domain (other parts from reference TRBV5-1 and TRBJ2-7): KAGVTQTPRYLIKTRGQQVTLSCSPISGHRSVSWYQQTPGQGLQFLFEYFSETQRNKGNFPGRFSGRQFSNSRSEMNVSTLELGDSALYLCASSLRQGRDLTYEQYFGPGTRLTVT.

The V and J genes are TRBV27 and TRBJ1-6; D gene ambiguous. Trimming shortened V by 4 bases and J by 10 bases, and 14 bases separated the two germline ends. CDR3 length equals 14 residues. Germline CDR1 MNHEY, CDR2 SMNVEV (reference sequence). CDR3 sequence reads: CASSSGRSNSPLHF. The CDR3 nucleotides read TGTGCCAGCAGTTCTGGCAGGTCTAACTCACCCCTCCACTTT.

This clonotype was seen a handful of times. The chain combines TRBV4-3 with TRBJ2-7; 7 bases agree with TRBD2. The CDR3 covers 16 residues. Trimming removed 0 bases from V and 2 bases from J; junction bases left unmatched: 7. CDR1 and CDR2 from the germline V gene are LGHNA and YSLEER. The CDR3 loop reads CASSQDLAGVTYEQYF. DNA of the CDR3: TGCGCCAGCAGCCAAGATTTGGCGGGAGTGACCTACGAGCAGTACTTC.

This clonotype was recorded a few times. The V gene is TRBV20-1, the J gene TRBJ2-1; D uncertain. Germline CDR1 reads DFQATT; CDR2 reads SNEGSKA (reference sequence). The V gene lost 3 bases and the J gene lost 5 bases, with 11 bases spanning the gap. This CDR3 comprises 13 residues. CDR3 nucleotide sequence: TGCAGTGCTAGGAGGCGGACCAACAATGAGCAGTTCTTC. Its protein product is CSARRRTNNEQFF.

The rearrangement joins TRBV7-2 to TRBJ1-1, with 8 positions matching TRBD1. Germline CDR1 SGHTA, CDR2 FQGNSA. The CDR3 sequence is 15 residues long. The V and J ends lost 3 bases and 4 bases, in that order; junction bases with no gene match: 7. The CDR3 is CASSLAGGAGTEAFF. The DNA for the CDR3 is TGTGCCAGCAGCTTGGCAGGGGGCGCCGGCACTGAAGCTTTCTTT.

This clonotype was observed a handful of times. An end of the junction does not agree with germline; a read error may underlie this. The genes are TRBV4-2 and TRBJ2-5, with 10 bases fitting TRBD1. CDR3 length: 15 amino acids. Germline values: CDR1 LGHNA, CDR2 YNFKEQ. CDR3 in amino acids: CACSLHLGQGETQYF. CDR3 bases: TGTGCCTGCAGCCTTCACCTGGGACAGGGGGAGACCCAGTACTTC.

This clonotype was recorded a few times. V and J are TRBV6-1 and TRBJ1-2; D perhaps matches TRBD1 (6 bases). Germline V lookup: CDR1 MNHNS, CDR2 SASEGT. Trimming removed 0 bases from V and 1 base from J, with 12 bases in between. This CDR3 is built from 16 residues. This CDR3 reads CASSEAFRGNNYGYTF. The DNA for the CDR3 is TGTGCCAGCAGTGAAGCGTTTAGGGGGAATAACTATGGCTACACCTTC.

The J gene is TRBJ2-1, the V gene TRBV5-1; perhaps TRBD2 as D (6 bases). CDR3 length equals 17 residues. Deletions cut 0 bases from V and 6 bases from J, with 19 bases between. Per the germline V gene, CDR1 is SGHRS and CDR2 is YFSETQ. The DNA for the CDR3 is TGCGCCAGCAGCTTGGCCTGGGAGAGCCTGGGGGGCAATGAGCAGTTCTTC. Protein sequence: CASSLAWESLGGNEQFF.

The rearrangement uses TRBV6-4 and TRBJ1-1; a weak D match, TRBD1 (5 bases). The CDR3 sequence is 13 residues long. Trimming shortened V by 5 bases and J by 4 bases, and 11 bases separated the two germline ends. CDR1 is MRHNA and CDR2 is SNTAGT in the germline V gene. The CDR3 loop is CASSPSGGTEAFF. The DNA for the CDR3 is TGTGCCAGCAGTCCCTCCGGGGGCACTGAAGCTTTCTTT.

There are a few counts of this clonotype. V gene TRBV20-1 combines with J gene TRBJ2-1; the D gene is possibly TRBD2 (6 bases). The CDR3 is 14 amino acids. Germline CDR1 is DFQATT and CDR2 is SNEGSKA (reference sequence). The CDR3 sequence: CSGLRSGAYNEQFF. The CDR3, as DNA: TGCAGCGGACTCCGTAGCGGAGCCTACAATGAGCAGTTCTTC.